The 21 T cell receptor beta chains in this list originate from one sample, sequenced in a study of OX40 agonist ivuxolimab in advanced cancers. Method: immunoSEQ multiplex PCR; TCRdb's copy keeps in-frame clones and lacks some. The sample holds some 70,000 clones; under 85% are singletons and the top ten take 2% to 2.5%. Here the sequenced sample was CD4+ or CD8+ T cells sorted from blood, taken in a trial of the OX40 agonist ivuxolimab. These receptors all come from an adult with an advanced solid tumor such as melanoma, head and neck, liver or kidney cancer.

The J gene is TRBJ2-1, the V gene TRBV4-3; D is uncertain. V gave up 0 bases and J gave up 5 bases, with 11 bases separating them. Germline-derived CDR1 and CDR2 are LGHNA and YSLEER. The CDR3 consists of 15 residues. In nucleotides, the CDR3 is TGCGCCAGCAGCCAAGAGGGAAGCCGAGACAATGAGCAGTTCTTC. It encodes CASSQEGSRDNEQFF.

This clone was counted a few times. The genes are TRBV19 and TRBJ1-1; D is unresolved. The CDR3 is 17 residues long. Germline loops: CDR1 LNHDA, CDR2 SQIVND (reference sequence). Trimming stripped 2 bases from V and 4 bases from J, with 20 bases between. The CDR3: CASSITRPNGVSTEAFF. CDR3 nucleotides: TGTGCCAGTAGTATAACCCGCCCGAACGGTGTTTCCACTGAAGCTTTCTTT.

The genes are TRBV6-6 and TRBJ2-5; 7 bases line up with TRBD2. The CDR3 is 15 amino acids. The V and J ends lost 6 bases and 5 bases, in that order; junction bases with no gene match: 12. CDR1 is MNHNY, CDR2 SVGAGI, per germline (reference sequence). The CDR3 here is CASRTGGAGRETQYF. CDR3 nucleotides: TGTGCCAGCAGGACGGGGGGAGCGGGAAGGGAGACCCAGTACTTC.

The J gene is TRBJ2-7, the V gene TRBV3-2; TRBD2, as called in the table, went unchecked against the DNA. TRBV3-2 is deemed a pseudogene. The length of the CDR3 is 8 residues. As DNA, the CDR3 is TGTGCCAGCAGCCAAGCTGACTTC. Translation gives CASSQADF.

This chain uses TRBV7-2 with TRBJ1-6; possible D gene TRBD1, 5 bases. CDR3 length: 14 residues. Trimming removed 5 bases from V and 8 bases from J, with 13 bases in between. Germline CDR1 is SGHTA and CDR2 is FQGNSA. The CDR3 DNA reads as TGTGCCAGCAGCGCCGCCCTCAGGGATTCACCCCTCCACTTT. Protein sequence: CASSAALRDSPLHF.

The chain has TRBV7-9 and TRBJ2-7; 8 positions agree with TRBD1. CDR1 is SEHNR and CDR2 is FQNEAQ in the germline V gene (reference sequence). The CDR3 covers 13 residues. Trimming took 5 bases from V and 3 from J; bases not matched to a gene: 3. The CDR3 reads CASSTTGGYEQYF. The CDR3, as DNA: TGTGCCAGCAGCACCACAGGGGGCTACGAGCAGTACTTC.

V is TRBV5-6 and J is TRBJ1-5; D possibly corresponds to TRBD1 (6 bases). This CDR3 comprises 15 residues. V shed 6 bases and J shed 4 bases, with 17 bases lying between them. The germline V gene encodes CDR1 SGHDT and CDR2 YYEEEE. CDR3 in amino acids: CASTNWGLINQPQHF. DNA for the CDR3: TGTGCCAGCACCAATTGGGGGCTTATAAATCAGCCCCAGCATTTT.

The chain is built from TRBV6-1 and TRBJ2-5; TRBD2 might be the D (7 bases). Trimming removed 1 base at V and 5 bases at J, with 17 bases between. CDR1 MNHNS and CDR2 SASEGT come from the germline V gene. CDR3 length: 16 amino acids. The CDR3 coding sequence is TGTGCCAGCAGTGAAGTTCCTCGGGGGGCGCGGGAGACCCAGTACTTC. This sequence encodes CASSEVPRGARETQYF.

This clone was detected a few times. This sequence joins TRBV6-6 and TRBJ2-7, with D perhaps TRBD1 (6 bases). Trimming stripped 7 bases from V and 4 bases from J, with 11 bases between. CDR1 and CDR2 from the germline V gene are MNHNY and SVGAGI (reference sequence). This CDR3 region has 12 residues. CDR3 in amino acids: CASTKQGYEQYF. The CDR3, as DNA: TGTGCCAGCACTAAACAGGGATACGAGCAGTACTTC.

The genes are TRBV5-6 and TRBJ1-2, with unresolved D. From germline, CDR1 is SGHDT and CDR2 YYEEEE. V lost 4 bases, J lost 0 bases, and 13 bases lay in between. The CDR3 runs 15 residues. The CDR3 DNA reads TGTGCCAGCAGCATGGGCGTCCTCTCTAACTATGGCTACACCTTC. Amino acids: CASSMGVLSNYGYTF.

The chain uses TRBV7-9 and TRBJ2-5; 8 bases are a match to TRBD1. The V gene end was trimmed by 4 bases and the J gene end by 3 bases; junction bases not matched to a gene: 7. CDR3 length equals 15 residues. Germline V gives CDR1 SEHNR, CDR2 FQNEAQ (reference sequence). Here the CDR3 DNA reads TGTGCCAGCAGCTCCCCGGGACAGGTCGAAGAGACCCAGTACTTC. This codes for CASSSPGQVEETQYF.

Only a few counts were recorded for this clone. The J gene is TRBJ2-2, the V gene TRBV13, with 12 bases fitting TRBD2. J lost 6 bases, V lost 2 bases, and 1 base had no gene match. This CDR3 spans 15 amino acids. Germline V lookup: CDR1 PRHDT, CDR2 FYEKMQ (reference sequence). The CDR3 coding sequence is TGTGCCAGCAGCTTACGACTAGCGGGAGCCGGGGAGCTGTTTTTT. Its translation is CASSLRLAGAGELFF.

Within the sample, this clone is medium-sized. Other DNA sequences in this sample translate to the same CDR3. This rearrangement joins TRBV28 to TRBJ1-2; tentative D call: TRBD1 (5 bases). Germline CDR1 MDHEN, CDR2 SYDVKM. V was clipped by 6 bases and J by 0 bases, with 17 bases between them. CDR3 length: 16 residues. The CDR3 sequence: CASSQGAVGTNYGYTF. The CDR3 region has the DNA TGTGCCAGCAGCCAAGGGGCTGTCGGCACTAACTATGGCTACACCTTC.

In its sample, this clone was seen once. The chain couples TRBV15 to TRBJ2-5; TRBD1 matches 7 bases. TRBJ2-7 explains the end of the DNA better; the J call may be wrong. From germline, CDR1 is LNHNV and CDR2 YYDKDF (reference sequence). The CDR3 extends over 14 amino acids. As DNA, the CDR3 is TGTGCCACCAGCACAGACAGGGTGGGCTACGAGCAGTACTTC. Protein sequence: CATSTDRVGYEQYF.

The CDR3 nucleotides are TGCGCCAGCAGCCAAGAAATCAAGGAAGCAGATACGCAGTATTTT. Translated, it gives CASSQEIKEADTQYF. V is TRBV4-3 and J is TRBJ2-3; no reliable D call. Trimming removed 0 bases at V and 4 bases at J, with 11 bases between. The germline gives CDR1 LGHNA, CDR2 YSLEER. The CDR3 sequence is 15 residues long.

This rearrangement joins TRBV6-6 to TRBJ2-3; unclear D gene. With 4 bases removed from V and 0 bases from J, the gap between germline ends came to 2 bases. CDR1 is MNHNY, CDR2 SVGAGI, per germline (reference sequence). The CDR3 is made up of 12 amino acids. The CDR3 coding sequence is TGTGCCAGCAGTTTCAGCACAGATACGCAGTATTTT. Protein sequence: CASSFSTDTQYF.

The CDR3 DNA reads as TGCAGCGTTGATATCTCCCAAAAACTGTTTTTT. Its translation: CSVDISQKLFF. This chain links TRBV29-1 with TRBJ1-4, with D unclear. Between the trimmed V and J ends, which lost 3 bases and 9 bases, there was a span of 8 bases. The germline gives CDR1 SQVTM, CDR2 ANQGSEA. This CDR3 is built from 11 residues.

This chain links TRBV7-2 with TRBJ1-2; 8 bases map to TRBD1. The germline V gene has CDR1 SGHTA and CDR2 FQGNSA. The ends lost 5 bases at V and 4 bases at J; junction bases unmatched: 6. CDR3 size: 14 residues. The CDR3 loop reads CASSAGQEVYGYTF. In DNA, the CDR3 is TGTGCCAGCAGCGCGGGACAGGAGGTCTATGGCTACACCTTC.

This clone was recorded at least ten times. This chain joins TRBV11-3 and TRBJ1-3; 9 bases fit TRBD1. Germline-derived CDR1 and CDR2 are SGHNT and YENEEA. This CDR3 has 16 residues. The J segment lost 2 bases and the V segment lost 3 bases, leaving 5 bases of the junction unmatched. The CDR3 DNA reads TGTGCCAGCAGCTTCGCCCGACAGGGGGCTGGAAACACCATATATTTT. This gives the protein CASSFARQGAGNTIYF. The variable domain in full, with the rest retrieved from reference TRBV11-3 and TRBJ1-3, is EAGVVQSPRYKIIEKKQPVAFWCNPISGHNTLYWYLQNLGQGPELLIRYENEEAVDDSQLPKDRFSAERLKGVDSTLKIQPAELGDSAVYLCASSFARQGAGNTIYFGEGSWLTVV.

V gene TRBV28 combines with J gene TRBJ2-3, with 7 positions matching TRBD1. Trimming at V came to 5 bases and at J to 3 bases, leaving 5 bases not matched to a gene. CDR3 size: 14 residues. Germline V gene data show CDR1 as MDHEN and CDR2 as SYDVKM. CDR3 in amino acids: CASSRDRLTDTQYF. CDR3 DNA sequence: TGTGCCAGCAGTAGGGACAGACTGACAGATACGCAGTATTTT.

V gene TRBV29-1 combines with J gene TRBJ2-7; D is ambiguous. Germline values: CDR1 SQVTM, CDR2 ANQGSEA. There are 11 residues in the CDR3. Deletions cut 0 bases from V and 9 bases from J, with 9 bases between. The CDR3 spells CSVEEFGRQYF. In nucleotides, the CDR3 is TGCAGCGTTGAAGAGTTCGGTCGGCAGTACTTC.